A single sample is the source of the 23 T cell receptor beta chains below, sequenced in a study of T cell changes during pregnancy in multiple sclerosis. Method: immunoSEQ multiplex PCR; TCRdb's copy keeps in-frame clones and lacks some. Of about 100,000 clones listed, around 93% were seen once; the top ten hold around 0.9%. Sequencing was performed on peripheral blood, taken before pregnancy. The receptors derive from a female donor with multiple sclerosis, enrolled in a pregnancy study.

The genes are TRBV2 and TRBJ2-1; D possibly corresponds to TRBD2 (7 bases). The V end lost 4 bases, the J end lost 6 bases, and 16 bases lay between the germline ends. The CDR3 spans 15 residues. Germline V gene sequence: CDR1 SNHLY, CDR2 FYNNEI. This CDR3 reads CASSVRGRGGNEQFF. In nucleotides, the CDR3 is TGTGCCAGCAGTGTACGTGGGAGGGGGGGCAATGAGCAGTTCTTC.

The rearrangement links TRBV2 to TRBJ2-7, with D unclear. Per the germline V gene, CDR1 is SNHLY and CDR2 is FYNNEI. CDR3 length: 17 residues. With 4 bases removed from V and 0 bases from J, the gap between germline ends came to 19 bases. CDR3 protein: CASSGFPREDSSYEQYF. The CDR3 nucleotides are TGTGCCAGCAGTGGTTTCCCCCGAGAAGATAGCTCCTACGAGCAGTACTTC.

This rearrangement joins TRBV10-3 to TRBJ2-3; 7 bases line up with TRBD1. Trimming took 6 bases from V and 5 from J; bases not matched to a gene: 5. CDR3 size: 13 residues. Germline-derived CDR1 and CDR2 are ENHRY and SYGVKD. The CDR3 DNA reads TGTGCCATCAGACCCGACAGGGAAGATACGCAGTATTTT. It codes for CAIRPDREDTQYF.

This clone was counted a single time. This chain links TRBV28 with TRBJ1-1; no firm D call. Germline-derived CDR1 and CDR2 are MDHEN and SYDVKM. V lost 2 bases to trimming and J lost 0 bases, with 13 bases between them. The CDR3 consists of 16 residues. The DNA for the CDR3 is TGTGCCAGCAGTTTAGTATATGCGGGCGTGAACACTGAAGCTTTCTTT. Translation gives CASSLVYAGVNTEAFF.

Comment on this clone: Different DNA sequences within this sample yield the same CDR3. The CDR3 nucleotides are TGTGCCAGCAGCGTAGGTACAGGGCTCAACCAGCCCCAGCATTTT. Amino acid sequence: CASSVGTGLNQPQHF. This chain joins TRBV9 and TRBJ1-5; D is perhaps TRBD1 (6 bases). Germline values: CDR1 SGDLS, CDR2 YYNGEE. The V gene lost 0 bases and the J gene lost 7 bases, with 14 bases spanning the gap. CDR3 size: 15 residues.

The V call is TRBV19, the J call TRBJ2-7; TRBD1 matches at 9 bases. With V trimmed by 5 bases and J by 5 bases, 1 base remained unmatched. Germline CDR1 LNHDA, CDR2 SQIVND (reference sequence). The CDR3 covers 12 residues. The CDR3 sequence: CASSRDRDEQYF. The CDR3 region has the DNA TGTGCCAGTAGTCGGGACAGGGACGAGCAGTACTTC.

The chain combines TRBV5-1 with TRBJ2-1; the match to TRBD1 covers 8 bases. The V gene end was trimmed by 3 bases and the J gene end by 5 bases; junction bases not matched to a gene: 10. Germline V gene data show CDR1 as SGHRS and CDR2 as YFSETQ. The CDR3 has 16 amino acids. CDR3 sequence: CASSWGTGTGDNEQFF. CDR3 DNA: TGCGCCAGCAGCTGGGGAACCGGGACAGGCGACAATGAGCAGTTCTTC.

The chain joins TRBV30 to TRBJ2-3; possible D gene TRBD2, 5 bases. Per the germline V gene, CDR1 is GTSNPN and CDR2 is SVGIG (reference sequence). V was pared by 3 bases and J by 6 bases, with 10 bases between. CDR3 length equals 12 residues. In nucleotides, the CDR3 is TGTGCCTGGAGCCACTCGGGGGATACGCAGTATTTT. This translates into CAWSHSGDTQYF.

The chain joins TRBV25-1 to TRBJ1-4, with D perhaps matching TRBD1 (5 bases). This CDR3 comprises 16 residues. The germline V gene encodes CDR1 MGHDK and CDR2 SYGVNS. V was pared by 0 bases and J by 0 bases, with 8 bases between. DNA for the CDR3: TGTGCCAGCAGTGAATATCAGGGCTCAACTAATGAAAAACTGTTTTTT. The encoded protein is CASSEYQGSTNEKLFF.

The rearrangement links TRBV5-6 to TRBJ2-6, with TRBD2 matching over 12 bases. V shed 1 base, J shed 3 bases, and the junction held 8 bases outside the gene matches. From germline, CDR1 is SGHDT and CDR2 YYEEEE. The CDR3 spans 19 residues. The CDR3 bases are TGTGCCAGCAGCTTGAACCCGACTAGCGGGAGAGGTGGGGCCAACGTCCTGACTTTC. Amino acids: CASSLNPTSGRGGANVLTF. Together with reference TRBV5-6 and TRBJ2-6, the CDR3 gives the full variable domain: DAGVTQSPTHLIKTRGQQVTLRCSPKSGHDTVSWYQQALGQGPQFIFQYYEEEERQRGNFPDRFSGHQFPNYSSELNVNALLLGDSALYLCASSLNPTSGRGGANVLTFGAGSRLTVL.

The genes are TRBV18 and TRBJ2-7; tentative D call: TRBD1 (5 bases). The CDR3 totals 15 residues. With 2 bases removed from V and 1 base from J, the gap between germline ends came to 12 bases. CDR1 and CDR2 from the germline V gene are KGHSH and LQKENI. The CDR3 loop reads CASSPSRTLSYEQYF. Here the CDR3 DNA reads TGTGCCAGCTCACCAAGCCGGACACTTTCCTACGAGCAGTACTTC.

The CDR3 nucleotides are TGTGCCAGCAGTTTGGGGCAAGGGGGTCATGTGCAGTACTTC. Translation gives CASSLGQGGHVQYF. The rearrangement joins TRBV11-3 to TRBJ2-7, with D tentatively TRBD1 (6 bases). The CDR3 spans 14 residues. Between the trimmed V and J ends, which lost 6 bases and 9 bases, there was a span of 21 bases. CDR1 is SGHNT, CDR2 YENEEA, per germline. Complete variable domain (other parts from reference TRBV11-3 and TRBJ2-7): EAGVVQSPRYKIIEKKQPVAFWCNPISGHNTLYWYLQNLGQGPELLIRYENEEAVDDSQLPKDRFSAERLKGVDSTLKIQPAELGDSAVYLCASSLGQGGHVQYFGPGTRLTVT.

The chain uses TRBV28 and TRBJ1-5, with 10 bases matching TRBD1. Germline CDR1 and CDR2: MDHEN and SYDVKM. The V segment lost 2 bases and the J segment 4 bases; nucleotides outside the gene matches: 2. This CDR3 has 15 amino acids. CDR3 sequence (DNA): TGTGCCAGCAGTTTACGACAGGGGGCAAATCAGCCCCAGCATTTT. This sequence encodes CASSLRQGANQPQHF.

This chain connects TRBV4-3 to TRBJ2-3; 12 nucleotides agree with TRBD2. The length of the CDR3 is 17 residues. Trimming removed 1 base from V and 3 bases from J; junction bases left unmatched: 5. The germline gives CDR1 LGHNA, CDR2 YSLEER. CDR3 region: CASSQAKLAGGTDTQYF. DNA for the CDR3: TGCGCCAGCAGCCAAGCGAAACTAGCGGGAGGAACAGATACGCAGTATTTT.

This chain uses TRBV4-2 with TRBJ2-1; 7 bases line up with TRBD1. V trimming: 1 base; J trimming: 5 bases; junction bases outside the gene matches: 8. CDR1 and CDR2 (germline): LGHNA, YNFKEQ. This CDR3 contains 16 residues. The CDR3 DNA is TGTGCCAGCAGCCAAGGGAGAAGGACAGGAGACAATGAGCAGTTCTTC. Amino acids: CASSQGRRTGDNEQFF.

CDR3 DNA sequence: TGTGCCAGCAGTTTACTGGGGCCTGGAAACACCATATATTTT. This translates into CASSLLGPGNTIYF. The chain employs TRBV27 and TRBJ1-3; weak D call: TRBD1 (5 bases). V was clipped by 2 bases and J by 2 bases, with 7 bases between them. Germline V gene sequence: CDR1 MNHEY, CDR2 SMNVEV (reference sequence). This CDR3 region has 14 residues.

The CDR3 nucleotides are TGTGCCAGCAGATGGACAGGGACAAGTGACGAGCAGTACTTC. It encodes CASRWTGTSDEQYF. The genes are TRBV7-9 and TRBJ2-7, with 8 bases matching TRBD1. This CDR3 region has 14 residues. The germline CDR1 and CDR2 sequences are SEHNR and FQNEAQ (reference sequence). The trim removed 6 bases at V and 5 bases at J, leaving 9 bases unmatched.

The rearrangement uses TRBV5-5 and TRBJ1-4, with TRBD1 as a possible D gene (6 bases). V was shortened by 4 bases and J by 2 bases, with 12 bases between the two germline ends. This CDR3 has 15 amino acids. Germline-derived CDR1 and CDR2 are SGHKS and YYEKEE (reference sequence). The CDR3 reads CASSVPTGTNEKLFF. The CDR3 coding sequence is TGTGCCAGCAGCGTACCAACAGGGACTAATGAAAAACTGTTTTTT.

The chain links TRBV7-6 to TRBJ1-1; D is ambiguous. The germline V and J ends were trimmed by 3 bases and 1 base, with 3 bases remaining between them. This CDR3 region has 12 residues. Per the germline V gene, CDR1 is SGHVS and CDR2 is FNYEAQ. The CDR3 reads CASSFRNTEAFF. Here the CDR3 DNA reads TGTGCCAGCAGCTTCCGGAACACTGAAGCTTTCTTT.

The genes are TRBV10-3 and TRBJ1-3, with D maybe TRBD1 (6 bases). The length of the CDR3 is 15 residues. Germline lookup yields CDR1 ENHRY and CDR2 SYGVKD. V was pared by 4 bases and J by 0 bases, with 10 bases between. Here the CDR3 DNA reads TGTGCCATCAGTGGAGACAGGTTCTCTGGAAACACCATATATTTT. Translating gives CAISGDRFSGNTIYF.

This chain's CDR3 is CASLSPSFQHF. Here the CDR3 DNA reads TGTGCCAGCTTAAGCCCCTCGTTCCAGCATTTT. The chain combines TRBV28 with TRBJ1-5; D gene uncertain. The CDR3 has 11 residues. Germline values: CDR1 MDHEN, CDR2 SYDVKM. V dropped 8 bases and J dropped 12 bases, with 14 bases sitting between them.

J is TRBJ2-5 and V is TRBV27; 8 bases are a match to TRBD2. CDR3 length equals 13 residues. Germline values: CDR1 MNHEY, CDR2 SMNVEV (reference sequence). J was trimmed by 5 bases and V by 6 bases; bases with no gene match: 5. The DNA of the CDR3 is TGTGCCAGCAGAAGCGGGGGTTCGGAGACCCAGTACTTC. Its protein product is CASRSGGSETQYF.

The CDR3 sequence is CASSFTGNSYEQYF. The CDR3, as DNA: TGTGCCAGCAGTTTTACAGGGAATTCCTACGAGCAGTACTTC. The chain couples TRBV27 to TRBJ2-7; D possibly corresponds to TRBD1 (6 bases). V lost 3 bases and J lost 1, with 10 bases in between. Germline loops: CDR1 MNHEY, CDR2 SMNVEV (reference sequence). This CDR3 spans 14 amino acids.